The 15 T cell receptor beta chains in this list originate from one sample, sequenced in a study of metastatic and nonmetastatic thyroid tumors. TCRdb reassembled clones from the PCR reads with MiXCR. The data hold about 40,000 clones, with 10% to 12% observed a single time. None of the patients had undergone any treatment ahead of thyroid surgery. The sequenced material came from blood. Every receptor here comes from a female donor with papillary thyroid cancer or a benign thyroid nodule (not recorded which). Some clones in this sample may be carry-over from other donors' samples.

This clone has ten or more counts. The V call is TRBV12-3 or TRBV12-4, the J call TRBJ1-5; 7 nucleotides agree with TRBD1. The CDR3 has 13 residues. V shed 10 bases and J 6 bases; nucleotides not matched to a gene: 9. CDR3 in amino acids: CATSGGGGQPQHF. The DNA for the CDR3 is TGTGCCACCTCGGGAGGGGGCGGTCAGCCCCAGCATTTT.

This clone was counted between two and nine times. V usage is TRBV6-2 or TRBV6-3 and J usage is TRBJ2-7; no clear D gene. The germline CDR1 and CDR2 sequences are MNHEY and SVGEGT. With 4 bases removed from V and 0 bases from J, the gap between germline ends came to 13 bases. This CDR3 has 15 residues. The CDR3 coding sequence is TGTGCCAGCAGTTTTTTAGAAAGAAGCTCCTACGAGCAGTACTTC. Encoded protein: CASSFLERSSYEQYF.

This clone was recorded many times. The rearrangement links TRBV6-1 to TRBJ1-1; TRBD1 matches 7 bases. The V and J ends lost 6 bases and 1 base, in that order; junction bases with no gene match: 8. Germline CDR1 reads MNHNS; CDR2 reads SASEGT. CDR3 size: 15 residues. The chain's CDR3 is CASSKYGTANTEAFF. CDR3 DNA sequence: TGTGCCAGCAGCAAGTATGGGACAGCGAACACTGAAGCTTTCTTT.

This clone was detected many times. The chain uses TRBV19 and TRBJ1-5, with 8 bases matching TRBD1. The ends lost 1 base at V and 0 bases at J; junction bases unmatched: 5. CDR1 is LNHDA, CDR2 SQIVND, per germline (reference sequence). The CDR3 extends over 17 amino acids. The CDR3 DNA follows: TGTGCCAGTAGTATAGGGACAGGGCCGAATAGCAATCAGCCCCAGCATTTT. Its protein product is CASSIGTGPNSNQPQHF.

V and J are TRBV18 and TRBJ2-1; TRBD2 matches 11 bases. The CDR3 length is 16 residues. Germline values: CDR1 KGHSH, CDR2 LQKENI. Trimming took 8 bases from V and 4 from J; bases not matched to a gene: 10. The CDR3 bases are TGTGCCAGCCGGTACACTAGCGGGAGAAATTACAATGAGCAGTTCTTC. Translating it yields CASRYTSGRNYNEQFF. The full variable domain, completed using reference TRBV18 and TRBJ2-1, is NAGVMQNPRHLVRRRGQEARLRCSPMKGHSHVYWYRQLPEEGLKFMVYLQKENIIDESGMPKERFSAEFPKEGPSILRIQQVVRGDSAAYFCASRYTSGRNYNEQFFGPGTRLTVL.

This clone was recorded at least ten times. The chain recombines TRBV12-3 or TRBV12-4 with TRBJ2-1; 8 nucleotides align to TRBD1. J was trimmed by 8 bases and V by 3 bases; bases with no gene match: 6. The CDR3 consists of 14 residues. CDR3 sequence: CASSFSQGAHEQFF. The CDR3 DNA sequence: TGTGCCAGCAGTTTCTCCCAGGGGGCTCATGAGCAGTTCTTC.

The rearrangement uses TRBV9 and TRBJ2-5; D is ambiguous. The end of the DNA is better explained by TRBJ2-1, so the J call may be wrong. The CDR3 covers 16 residues. Germline V gene sequence: CDR1 SGDLS, CDR2 YYNGEE. CDR3: CASSDDPRVASNEQFF. The CDR3 DNA reads as TGTGCCAGCAGCGACGACCCCCGGGTGGCATCCAATGAGCAGTTCTTC.

This clone came up a few times. A read error may be the cause here, since a much bigger clone is one base away. The chain joins TRBV19 to TRBJ2-2, with D possibly TRBD2 on 5 matching bases. The CDR3 sequence is 13 residues long. CDR1 and CDR2 from the germline V gene are LNHDA and SQIVND (reference sequence). CDR3 amino acids: CASSPRNTGDLFF. The DNA for the CDR3 is TGTGCCAGTAGTCCCCGCAACACCGGGGATCTGTTTTTT.

The V and J genes are TRBV27 and TRBJ2-1; unclear D gene. The germline CDR1 and CDR2 sequences are MNHEY and SMNVEV (reference sequence). The V end lost 6 bases, the J end lost 4 bases, and 4 bases lay between the germline ends. The CDR3 sequence is 11 residues long. In DNA, the CDR3 is TGTGCCAGCAGAGGATACAATGAGCAGTTCTTC. This gives the protein CASRGYNEQFF.

The chain employs TRBV20-1 and TRBJ2-6; D remains ambiguous. Per the germline V gene, CDR1 is DFQATT and CDR2 is SNEGSKA (reference sequence). V lost 6 bases to trimming and J lost 0 bases, with 6 bases between them. The CDR3 is 13 amino acids. CDR3 coding DNA: TGCAGTGCCATTAACTCTGGGGCCAACGTCCTGACTTTC. It translates to CSAINSGANVLTF.

This clone came up a few times. The genes are TRBV10-3 and TRBJ2-7; D may be TRBD2 (6 bases). Deletions cut 5 bases from V and 3 bases from J, with 17 bases between. The CDR3 contains 15 residues. Germline V lookup: CDR1 ENHRY, CDR2 SYGVKD. CDR3 coding DNA: TGTGCCATCAGTCCCGGGGGTGCTTCGGTCTACGAGCAGTACTTC. Its protein product is CAISPGGASVYEQYF.

The sample holds a few counts of this clone. The J gene is TRBJ1-2, the V gene TRBV6-1; D gene unclear. CDR3 length equals 15 residues. Trimming left V 8 bases short and J 1 base short, with 17 bases between. The V gene's germline CDR1 is MNHNS and CDR2 SASEGT. In DNA, the CDR3 is TGTGCCAGCGCGGACCACCCGGAAAATAACTATGGCTACACCTTC. Protein sequence: CASADHPENNYGYTF.

This clone was recorded at least ten times. DNA of the CDR3: TGTGCCATCAGTGAGTTGGGCGGGAGTAAGAATGAGCAGTTCTTC. Encoded protein: CAISELGGSKNEQFF. The chain couples TRBV10-3 to TRBJ2-1, with 7 bases identical to TRBD2. Per the germline V gene, CDR1 is ENHRY and CDR2 is SYGVKD. The CDR3 covers 15 residues. V dropped 1 base and J dropped 7; count of bases not matched to a gene: 7.

Comments on this clone: With a much larger clone just one base away, this may be a read error. The chain combines TRBV7-9 with TRBJ1-1; D remains ambiguous. V was trimmed by 1 base and J by 7 bases, leaving 4 bases between them. Germline V gene data show CDR1 as SEHNR and CDR2 as FQNEAQ (reference sequence). This CDR3 has 11 amino acids. The CDR3 DNA reads as TGTGCCAGCAGCTTAGAGTTTGAAGCTTTCTTT. This codes for CASSLEFEAFF.

The chain couples TRBV20-1 to TRBJ2-1; D perhaps matches TRBD2 (6 bases). The length of the CDR3 is 16 residues. V was clipped by 4 bases and J by 4 bases, with 20 bases between them. The germline V gene has CDR1 DFQATT and CDR2 SNEGSKA (reference sequence). The DNA for the CDR3 is TGCAGTGCTAACACACTTCCGGGACGGGGGTACAATGAGCAGTTCTTC. Translated: CSANTLPGRGYNEQFF.